This TCR beta chain is from a study of T cells in women clearing cervical HPV infection. The table came from immunoSEQ multiplex PCR; TCRdb's copy has only in-frame clones and leaves some out. Across fewer than 40,000 clones, the top ten clones capture around 6.8% of the sample. Sequenced material: blood buffy coat. This receptor was taken from a woman between 18 and 70 years old with a cervical HPV16 infection that either progressed to CIN3+ or cleared (not recorded which).

CDR3 DNA, as far as it was read: TGTGCCAGCAGCTACCTGGGACTAGGAACAGATACC. Amino acid sequence: CASSYLGLGTDT. The whole CDR3 is CASSYLGLGTDTQYF. The chain couples TRBV7-3 to TRBJ2-5, with 8 bases fitting TRBD2. The read ends 3 residues early relative to the CDR3; the germline J gene fills the gap. Germline CDR1 reads SGHTA; CDR2 reads FQGTGA. The CDR3 runs to 15 residues.